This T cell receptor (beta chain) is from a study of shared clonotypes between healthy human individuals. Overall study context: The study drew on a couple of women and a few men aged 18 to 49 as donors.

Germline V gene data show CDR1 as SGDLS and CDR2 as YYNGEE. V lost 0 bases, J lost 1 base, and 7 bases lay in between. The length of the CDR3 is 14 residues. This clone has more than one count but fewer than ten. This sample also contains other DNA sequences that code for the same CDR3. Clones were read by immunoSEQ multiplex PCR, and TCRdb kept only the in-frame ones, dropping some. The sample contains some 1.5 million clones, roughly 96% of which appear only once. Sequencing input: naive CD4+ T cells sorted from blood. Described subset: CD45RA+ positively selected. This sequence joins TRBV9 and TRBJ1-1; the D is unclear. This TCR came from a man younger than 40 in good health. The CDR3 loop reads CASSVAGRNTEAFF. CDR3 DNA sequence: TGTGCCAGCAGCGTAGCTGGCCGGAACACTGAAGCTTTCTTT.